Below are 28 T cell receptor beta chains sequenced from a single sample in a study of T cell repertoires in cytomegalovirus infection. MiXCR was run by TCRdb on the reads, yielding one entry per CDR3 protein. Among some 440,000 distinct CDR3 sequences, roughly 31% were seen once, and the ten largest hold roughly 13%. The material sequenced was PBMCs. These receptors all come from a human donor in good health (CMV status not recorded). Some clones in this sample may be carry-over from other donors' samples.

This clonotype appeared many times. The V gene is TRBV6-1, the J gene TRBJ1-1; tentatively, D is TRBD1 (5 bases). CDR1 and CDR2 from the germline V gene are MNHNS and SASEGT. The CDR3 contains 15 residues. V was clipped by 5 bases and J by 1 base, with 14 bases between them. The CDR3 reads CASSTSGGRNTEAFF. For the CDR3, the DNA is TGTGCCAGCAGTACCTCCGGGGGAAGGAACACTGAAGCTTTCTTT.

The rearrangement uses TRBV7-6 and TRBJ2-3, with D unresolved. CDR3 length: 13 amino acids. Trimming removed 0 bases from V and 4 bases from J, with 5 bases in between. Germline V gene sequence: CDR1 SGHVS, CDR2 FNYEAQ. CDR3 region: CASSLALPDTQYF. Written as DNA, the CDR3 is TGTGCCAGCAGCTTAGCCCTACCAGATACGCAGTATTTT. The complete variable domain, with remaining parts taken from reference TRBV7-6 and TRBJ2-3, reads GAGVSQSPRYKVTKRGQDVALRCDPISGHVSLYWYRQALGQGPEFLTYFNYEAQQDKSGLPNDRFSAERPEGSISTLTIQRTEQRDSAMYRCASSLALPDTQYFGPGTRLTVL.

This clonotype was found a few times. V and J are TRBV28 and TRBJ2-5, with D possibly being TRBD2 (6 bases). Germline loops: CDR1 MDHEN, CDR2 SYDVKM. Deletions cut 4 bases from V and 4 bases from J, with 13 bases between. This CDR3 has 14 residues. CDR3 nucleotide sequence: TGTGCCAGCAGTTCGCACGGGGAGGTAGAGACCCAGTACTTC. It yields the protein CASSSHGEVETQYF.

Turning to this clonotype: A read error may be the cause here, since a much bigger clone is one base away. J is TRBJ2-2 and V is TRBV7-8; a possible D gene is TRBD2 (5 bases). Trimming cost V 7 bases and J 7 bases, with 16 bases left between them. Germline V gene lookup returns CDR1 SGHVS and CDR2 FQNEAQ. CDR3 length equals 14 residues. The CDR3 region is CASKSLWAGGELFF. The CDR3 region has the DNA TGTGCCAGCAAGTCTCTCTGGGCGGGCGGGGAGCTGTTTTTT.

The sample holds a few counts of this clonotype. The CDR3, as DNA: TGCGCCAGCAGCCAAGGTTGGGGTTCAGGGTCTGGAGATACGCAGTATTTT. Protein: CASSQGWGSGSGDTQYF. The chain carries TRBV4-3 and TRBJ2-3, with TRBD1 as a possible D gene (5 bases). CDR3 length: 17 amino acids. Germline V gives CDR1 LGHNA, CDR2 YSLEER. V was trimmed by 1 base and J by 5 bases, leaving 19 bases between them.

At least ten counts were recorded for this clonotype. The V call is TRBV7-2, the J call TRBJ1-3, with a weak D call TRBD1 (5 bases). The V gene lost 1 base and the J gene lost 0 bases, with 16 bases spanning the gap. In germline, CDR1 is SGHTA, CDR2 FQGNSA. The CDR3 length is 18 residues. CDR3 DNA sequence: TGTGCCAGCAGCTTAGAAGCAGGGTTCATGTCCTCTGGAAACACCATATATTTT. Its protein is CASSLEAGFMSSGNTIYF. The full variable domain, in which reference TRBV7-2 and TRBJ1-3 provide the parts outside the CDR3, is GAGVSQSPSNKVTEKGKDVELRCDPISGHTALYWYRQSLGQGLEFLIYFQGNSAPDKSGLPSDRFSAERTGGSVSTLTIQRTQQEDSAVYLCASSLEAGFMSSGNTIYFGEGSWLTVV.

In regard to this clonotype: The junction differs from germline at one of its ends, possibly a read error. The chain combines TRBV19 with TRBJ1-1; D call uncertain. The CDR3 is 14 amino acids. The germline V gene has CDR1 LNHDA and CDR2 SQIVND (reference sequence). This CDR3 is CASSMSATNTESFF. CDR3 coding DNA: TGTGCCAGTAGTATGTCAGCAACGAACACTGAATCTTTCTTT.

The chain links TRBV20-1 to TRBJ1-6; 7 bases align to TRBD1. The length of the CDR3 is 14 residues. V dropped 1 base and J dropped 7; count of bases not matched to a gene: 4. Germline-derived CDR1 and CDR2 are DFQATT and SNEGSKA (reference sequence). Written as DNA, the CDR3 is TGCAGTGCTAGAGTGGGACAGTCCAATTCACCCCTCCACTTT. It codes for CSARVGQSNSPLHF.

This rearrangement joins TRBV11-2 to TRBJ2-1; no reliable D call. This CDR3 contains 13 residues. The V gene lost 1 base and the J gene lost 12 bases, with 13 bases spanning the gap. Looked up from germline, CDR1 is SGHAT and CDR2 is FQNNGV. The CDR3 protein is CASSLVPNKAQFF. In DNA form, the CDR3 reads TGTGCCAGCAGCTTAGTTCCGAATAAAGCGCAGTTCTTC.

Many counts were recorded for this clonotype. The rearrangement links TRBV7-6 to TRBJ1-3; no definite D call. CDR3 length equals 14 residues. Germline V gives CDR1 SGHVS, CDR2 FNYEAQ. V was pared by 2 bases and J by 2 bases, with 7 bases between. The CDR3 loop reads CASSLRQAGNTIYF. The CDR3, as DNA: TGTGCCAGCAGCTTACGCCAGGCTGGAAACACCATATATTTT.

J is TRBJ2-1 and V is TRBV15; 9 bases fit TRBD1. This CDR3 has 17 residues. The germline gives CDR1 LNHNV, CDR2 YYDKDF (reference sequence). With 3 bases clipped from V and 7 bases from J, the junction kept 13 bases outside the gene matches. CDR3 amino acids: CATSREFRGQGGNEQFF. The CDR3 nucleotides read TGTGCCACCAGCAGGGAATTCCGGGGACAGGGAGGGAATGAGCAGTTCTTC. The entire variable domain, with the rest obtained from reference TRBV15 and TRBJ2-1, is as follows: DAMVIQNPRYQVTQFGKPVTLSCSQTLNHNVMYWYQQKSSQAPKLLFHYYDKDFNNEADTPDNFQSRRPNTSFCFLDIRSPGLGDTAMYLCATSREFRGQGGNEQFFGPGTRLTVL.

The rearrangement joins TRBV5-1 to TRBJ1-5; 8 bases fit TRBD1. The CDR3 has 15 residues. The germline V gene has CDR1 SGHRS and CDR2 YFSETQ. Losses at the gene ends were 2 bases for V and 4 bases for J; bases not matched to a gene: 5. The DNA for the CDR3 is TGCGCCAGCAGCTTTGAGGGACAGGAAAATCAGCCCCAGCATTTT. Amino acid sequence: CASSFEGQENQPQHF.

A few counts support this clonotype. This chain joins TRBV12-3 or TRBV12-4 and TRBJ1-2; D is possibly TRBD1 (6 bases). The CDR3 sequence is 15 residues long. The V end lost 5 bases, the J end lost 6 bases, and 19 bases lay between the germline ends. The CDR3 region has the DNA TGTGCCAGCAGTCTTCGGGTCGGGACAAGAGATGGCTACACCTTC. The encoded protein is CASSLRVGTRDGYTF.

Written as DNA, the CDR3 is TGCAGTGCTAGAGTTGGGGGGAGGGGGGAGCTGTTTTTT. Protein sequence: CSARVGGRGELFF. J is TRBJ2-2 and V is TRBV20-1, with D possibly TRBD2 on 6 matching bases. Germline loops: CDR1 DFQATT, CDR2 SNEGSKA (reference sequence). The germline V and J ends were trimmed by 1 base and 8 bases, with 11 bases remaining between them. The CDR3 has 13 residues.

The chain is built from TRBV7-9 and TRBJ1-5, with D possibly TRBD1 on 5 matching bases. Germline V gene lookup returns CDR1 SEHNR and CDR2 FQNEAQ (reference sequence). V was clipped by 5 bases and J by 3 bases, with 14 bases between them. This CDR3 is built from 15 residues. CDR3 sequence: CASSTATGPNQPQHF. CDR3 coding DNA: TGTGCCAGCAGCACCGCTACAGGACCCAATCAGCCCCAGCATTTT.

The chain has TRBV7-9 and TRBJ1-3; D remains unclear. The CDR3 is 12 residues long. V lost 5 bases and J 4 bases, leaving 6 bases between the germline ends. Germline CDR1 is SEHNR and CDR2 is FQNEAQ (reference sequence). This CDR3 is CASSRTGNTIYF. CDR3 sequence (DNA): TGTGCCAGCAGCAGGACCGGAAACACCATATATTTT.

The rearrangement uses TRBV6-5 and TRBJ1-1; possibly TRBD1 for D (6 bases). The CDR3 runs to 12 residues. The germline CDR1 and CDR2 sequences are MNHEY and SVGAGI. V was shortened by 5 bases and J by 6 bases, with 10 bases between the two germline ends. DNA of the CDR3: TGTGCCAGCAGTCGGGGGGGCTCTGAAGCTTTCTTT. Protein: CASSRGGSEAFF.

This clonotype was seen ten or more times. The CDR3 DNA is TGTGCCAGCAGTTATCGCGGGGCGCTCCATACGCAGTATTTT. It yields the protein CASSYRGALHTQYF. The rearrangement uses TRBV6-5 and TRBJ2-3, with a weak D call TRBD2 (6 bases). Germline lookup yields CDR1 MNHEY and CDR2 SVGAGI. The CDR3 spans 14 residues. Trimming stripped 3 bases from V and 7 bases from J, with 14 bases between.

V and J are TRBV5-1 and TRBJ1-1, with a possible D match to TRBD1 (5 bases). Trimming shortened V by 3 bases and J by 3 bases, and 15 bases separated the two germline ends. Germline V gene lookup returns CDR1 SGHRS and CDR2 YFSETQ. The CDR3 totals 15 residues. CDR3 DNA: TGCGCCAGCAGCTGGGACTCAGGGAGGGACACTGAAGCTTTCTTT. Residues: CASSWDSGRDTEAFF.

This clonotype turned up a few times. The chain recombines TRBV11-2 with TRBJ1-3; no clear D gene. Germline lookup yields CDR1 SGHAT and CDR2 FQNNGV. This CDR3 has 14 amino acids. The V end lost 2 bases, the J end lost 5 bases, and 10 bases lay between the germline ends. CDR3 sequence (DNA): TGTGCCAGCAGCTTATCGGGCAAAAGAAACACCATATATTTT. As protein: CASSLSGKRNTIYF.

This clonotype was seen a few times. This chain joins TRBV6-2 or TRBV6-3 and TRBJ1-1, with D uncertain. The CDR3 is 14 residues long. Trimming removed 5 bases at V and 1 base at J, with 11 bases between. The germline gives CDR1 MNHEY, CDR2 SVGEGT. The CDR3 bases are TGTGCCAGCAGTACCTGGACGGAGAACACTGAAGCTTTCTTT. It yields the protein CASSTWTENTEAFF.

In this sample, this clonotype turned up a few times. This chain uses TRBV4-1 with TRBJ1-4, with 7 bases matching TRBD1. Looked up from germline, CDR1 is MGHRA and CDR2 is YSYEKL. The CDR3 has 16 amino acids. Trimming removed 6 bases from V and 6 bases from J; junction bases left unmatched: 13. In nucleotides, the CDR3 is TGCGCCAGCAGTTATACTGGGGGGGGACAGCATGAAAAACTGTTTTTT. Its protein product is CASSYTGGGQHEKLFF.

This sequence joins TRBV6-2 or TRBV6-3 and TRBJ2-3, with 8 bases matching TRBD1. The V and J ends lost 4 bases and 6 bases, in that order; junction bases with no gene match: 6. This CDR3 contains 14 residues. Germline assignment: CDR1 MNHEY and CDR2 SVGEGT. The CDR3 region has the DNA TGTGCCAGCAGTTTTCAGGGGGCGCGGGATACGCAGTATTTT. Residues: CASSFQGARDTQYF.

This clonotype was picked up many times. V usage is TRBV7-2 and J usage is TRBJ2-2, with D possibly TRBD2 on 5 matching bases. Germline-derived CDR1 and CDR2 are SGHTA and FQGNSA. This CDR3 comprises 16 residues. V lost 1 base and J 4 bases, leaving 13 bases between the germline ends. The CDR3 reads CASSLVSGSATGELFF. As DNA, the CDR3 is TGTGCCAGCAGCTTAGTTTCGGGGAGTGCCACCGGGGAGCTGTTTTTT. Full variable domain (missing parts from reference TRBV7-2 and TRBJ2-2): GAGVSQSPSNKVTEKGKDVELRCDPISGHTALYWYRQSLGQGLEFLIYFQGNSAPDKSGLPSDRFSAERTGGSVSTLTIQRTQQEDSAVYLCASSLVSGSATGELFFGEGSRLTVL.

A few counts support this clonotype. This chain links TRBV9 with TRBJ1-1, with TRBD1 matching 8 bases. CDR3 size: 15 residues. CDR1 is SGDLS and CDR2 is YYNGEE in the germline V gene. V was pared by 2 bases and J by 3 bases, with 6 bases of the junction left unmatched. This CDR3 is CASSVQGAGDTEAFF. CDR3 DNA: TGTGCCAGCAGCGTCCAGGGGGCGGGGGACACTGAAGCTTTCTTT.

In its sample, this clonotype was seen a few times. The chain carries TRBV12-3 or TRBV12-4 and TRBJ1-4; maybe TRBD1 (6 bases). The CDR3 is made up of 15 amino acids. V shed 2 bases and J shed 7 bases, with 14 bases lying between them. The CDR3 protein is CASSLFGGAGEKLFF. CDR3 nucleotide sequence: TGTGCCAGCAGTTTATTCGGGGGCGCGGGTGAAAAACTGTTTTTT.

This clonotype occurred a few times. The chain links TRBV5-1 to TRBJ1-6; the match to TRBD1 covers 11 bases. The junction had 4 bases not matched to a gene; V was cut back by 2 bases and J by 9 bases. The CDR3 spans 15 residues. CDR1 is SGHRS, CDR2 YFSETQ, per germline. For the CDR3, the DNA is TGCGCCAGCAGCTTTTCCGGGACAGGGGGTTCACCCCTCCACTTT. It codes for CASSFSGTGGSPLHF. Full variable domain (outside the CDR3, taken from reference TRBV5-1 and TRBJ1-6): KAGVTQTPRYLIKTRGQQVTLSCSPISGHRSVSWYQQTPGQGLQFLFEYFSETQRNKGNFPGRFSGRQFSNSRSEMNVSTLELGDSALYLCASSFSGTGGSPLHFGNGTRLTVT.

The rearrangement links TRBV5-1 to TRBJ2-7, with D possibly being TRBD1 (5 bases). V lost 2 bases to trimming and J lost 5 bases, with 17 bases between them. The CDR3 contains 15 residues. The germline V gene encodes CDR1 SGHRS and CDR2 YFSETQ. CDR3 in amino acids: CASSFYSRASDEQYF. The CDR3 bases are TGCGCCAGCAGCTTTTATTCCAGGGCCTCGGACGAGCAGTACTTC.